Shown below are 24 T cell receptor beta chains from a single sample sequenced in a study of blood T cell repertoires in COVID-19. The protocol was immunoSEQ multiplex PCR, while the TCRdb copy is restricted to in-frame clones and leaves out a portion. This sample has roughly 200,000 clones, with over 80% found just once. The specimen sequenced was PBMCs or T cells enriched from blood (not recorded which). All receptors derive from a woman aged 25 to 45 who had been exposed to COVID-19.

CDR3 in amino acids: CASSYRRTGTQYF. CDR3 nucleotides: TGTGCCAGCAGCTACCGACGGACAGGGACCCAGTACTTC. This rearrangement joins TRBV5-6 to TRBJ2-5; TRBD1 aligns across 7 bases. The J segment lost 7 bases and the V segment lost 3 bases, leaving 6 bases of the junction unmatched. The CDR3 is 13 amino acids. CDR1 SGHDT and CDR2 YYEEEE come from the germline V gene.

This rearrangement joins TRBV9 to TRBJ1-2; 9 bases are a match to TRBD1. CDR1 and CDR2 (germline): SGDLS, YYNGEE. This CDR3 comprises 15 residues. V gave up 4 bases and J gave up 7 bases; unmatched junction bases: 11. The CDR3 reads CASSPWDRDLSGYTF. The CDR3 DNA reads as TGTGCCAGCAGCCCTTGGGACAGGGACCTTTCTGGCTACACCTTC.

The chain couples TRBV18 to TRBJ1-1; no clear D. Germline CDR1 reads KGHSH; CDR2 reads LQKENI. V gave up 5 bases and J gave up 4 bases, with 20 bases separating them. The CDR3 contains 16 residues. This CDR3 is CASSLQSPGAGTEAFF. CDR3 bases: TGTGCCAGCTCATTACAATCGCCGGGAGCGGGCACTGAAGCTTTCTTT.

The rearrangement uses TRBV19 and TRBJ1-2; 7 bases fit TRBD1. Germline CDR1 LNHDA, CDR2 SQIVND (reference sequence). Trimming took 0 bases from V and 7 from J; bases not matched to a gene: 5. This CDR3 region has 14 residues. In DNA, the CDR3 is TGTGCCAGTAGTATAGATCAGAGGGGGCTTGGCTACACCTTC. Protein: CASSIDQRGLGYTF.

This clone was observed a handful of times. The rearrangement joins TRBV14 to TRBJ2-7; 7 nucleotides match TRBD1. Per the germline V gene, CDR1 is SGHDN and CDR2 is FVKESK. Germline trimming cut 1 base from V and 3 bases from J; bases unmatched to any gene: 9. The length of the CDR3 is 16 residues. This CDR3 reads CASSQGFYRGIYEQYF. As DNA, the CDR3 is TGTGCCAGCAGCCAAGGTTTCTACAGGGGTATCTACGAGCAGTACTTC.

This clone was picked up one time. The chain carries TRBV4-2 and TRBJ1-4; no firm D call. The CDR3 has 17 residues. Germline lookup yields CDR1 LGHNA and CDR2 YNFKEQ. V dropped 1 base and J dropped 0 bases, with 12 bases sitting between them. CDR3 DNA: TGTGCCAGCAGCCAAGGTCTCGGTTCTTCAACTAATGAAAAACTGTTTTTT. It codes for CASSQGLGSSTNEKLFF.

CDR3 region: CASSPRDRGNTIYF. The CDR3 DNA reads as TGTGCCAGCAGCCCCCGGGACAGGGGAAACACCATATATTTT. This chain connects TRBV9 to TRBJ1-3, with TRBD1 identical over 8 bases. The CDR3 covers 14 residues. The V and J ends lost 4 bases and 4 bases, in that order; junction bases with no gene match: 4. Germline assignment: CDR1 SGDLS and CDR2 YYNGEE.

This sequence joins TRBV11-3 and TRBJ2-5; 11 bases agree with TRBD2. CDR1 and CDR2 (germline): SGHNT, YENEEA. There are 13 residues in the CDR3. The V segment lost 5 bases and the J segment 8 bases; nucleotides outside the gene matches: 4. This chain's CDR3 is CASSPTSGVTQYF. For the CDR3, the DNA is TGTGCCAGCAGCCCGACTAGCGGGGTAACCCAGTACTTC.

J is TRBJ2-7 and V is TRBV18; 9 nucleotides agree with TRBD1. The germline V gene has CDR1 KGHSH and CDR2 LQKENI. The trim removed 4 bases at V and 0 bases at J, leaving 1 base unmatched. The CDR3 loop spans 14 amino acids. The CDR3 loop reads CASSRTGASYEQYF. The CDR3 coding sequence is TGTGCCAGCTCACGGACAGGGGCCTCCTACGAGCAGTACTTC.

CDR3 sequence: CASSFGQGARSYEKLFF. CDR3 DNA: TGTGCCAGCAGCTTCGGACAGGGGGCTCGGAGTTATGAAAAACTGTTTTTT. The chain employs TRBV7-2 and TRBJ1-4; 11 bases are a match to TRBD1. The length of the CDR3 is 17 residues. Looked up from germline, CDR1 is SGHTA and CDR2 is FQGNSA. V shed 3 bases, J shed 6 bases, and the junction held 9 bases outside the gene matches.

The chain carries TRBV27 and TRBJ1-4, with D maybe TRBD1 (6 bases). Trimming shortened V by 6 bases and J by 7 bases, and 12 bases separated the two germline ends. Germline V gene data show CDR1 as MNHEY and CDR2 as SMNVEV (reference sequence). The CDR3 totals 13 residues. The CDR3 spells CASRGTDSEKLFF. Here the CDR3 DNA reads TGTGCCAGCAGGGGGACGGACAGTGAAAAACTGTTTTTT.

The gene calls are TRBV14 and TRBJ1-2; D may be TRBD1 (6 bases). Trimming cost V 4 bases and J 5 bases, with 8 bases left between them. The germline gives CDR1 SGHDN, CDR2 FVKESK. The CDR3 totals 12 residues. The CDR3 protein is CASSPGQYGYTF. CDR3 nucleotides: TGTGCCAGCAGCCCCGGACAGTATGGCTACACCTTC.

This clone was recorded only once. The J gene is TRBJ1-6, the V gene TRBV25-1; D is possibly TRBD1 (6 bases). This CDR3 has 15 amino acids. Germline loops: CDR1 MGHDK, CDR2 SYGVNS. The V end was cut by 5 bases, the J end by 14 bases, with 22 bases between. The CDR3 coding sequence is TGTGCCAGCAGTCCCTCTCCCCACAGGGAAGGAACCCTCCACTTT. Translating gives CASSPSPHREGTLHF.

The V call is TRBV3-1 (or the pseudogene TRBV3-2), the J call TRBJ1-2; a possible D gene is TRBD1 (6 bases). Trimming left V 2 bases short and J 5 bases short, with 12 bases between. The CDR3 spans 14 residues. CDR1 LGHDT and CDR2 YNNKEL come from the germline V gene (reference sequence). The CDR3 nucleotides read TGTGCCAGCAGCCAACCGGACAGCGATTATGGCTACACCTTC. Protein sequence: CASSQPDSDYGYTF.

The CDR3 DNA sequence: TGCAGCGTTGAAAGGTGGGGAGGGACAGGGGGAGGCAATCAGCCCCAGCATTTT. This translates into CSVERWGGTGGGNQPQHF. This chain uses TRBV29-1 with TRBJ1-5, with 11 bases identical to TRBD1. The CDR3 length is 18 residues. CDR1 SQVTM and CDR2 ANQGSEA come from the germline V gene. V was pared by 2 bases and J by 2 bases, with 11 bases of the junction left unmatched.

The table lists this clone with a few counts. This chain joins TRBV24-1 and TRBJ1-2; tentatively, D is TRBD1 (5 bases). This CDR3 has 13 amino acids. From germline, CDR1 is KGHDR and CDR2 SFDVKD. Between the trimmed V and J ends, which lost 1 base and 6 bases, there was a span of 8 bases. The DNA of the CDR3 is TGTGCCACCAGTGATTTTGCAGGGAATGGCTACACCTTC. Translated, it gives CATSDFAGNGYTF.

Turning to this clone: This may stem from a read error, because a much larger clone lies one nucleotide away. The chain uses TRBV7-9 and TRBJ1-4; D unclear. Trimming shortened V by 2 bases and J by 1 base, and 5 bases separated the two germline ends. Germline values: CDR1 SEHNR, CDR2 FQNEAQ (reference sequence). There are 14 residues in the CDR3. The CDR3 bases are TGTGCCAGCAGCTTACGGGGAACTAATGAAAAACTGTTTTTT. Protein: CASSLRGTNEKLFF.

The genes are TRBV27 and TRBJ2-7; perhaps TRBD2 as D (5 bases). The V and J ends lost 6 bases and 7 bases respectively, with 13 bases between them. CDR1 and CDR2 (germline): MNHEY, SMNVEV (reference sequence). This CDR3 region has 12 residues. The CDR3 region has the DNA TGTGCCAGCAGCCCCGGTAGAGGGGAGCAGTACTTC. The encoded protein is CASSPGRGEQYF.

The genes are TRBV5-6 and TRBJ2-7; maybe TRBD1 (6 bases). The CDR3 length is 13 residues. CDR1 and CDR2 (germline): SGHDT, YYEEEE. Trimming removed 4 bases at V and 6 bases at J, with 14 bases between. CDR3 nucleotide sequence: TGTGCCAGCAGCCTCAGGGGTCCCCGCGAGCAGTACTTC. As protein: CASSLRGPREQYF.

This chain connects TRBV12-5 to TRBJ1-2, with D unclear. Germline V gives CDR1 LGHNT, CDR2 FRNRAP. V lost 1 base and J lost 4, with 10 bases in between. The CDR3 is made up of 14 amino acids. In DNA form, the CDR3 reads TGTGCTAGTGGTTTGGAAGGAGGGTCCTATGGCTACACCTTC. It codes for CASGLEGGSYGYTF. The full variable domain, rest sourced from reference TRBV12-5 and TRBJ1-2, is DARVTQTPRHKVTEMGQEVTMRCQPILGHNTVFWYRQTMMQGLELLAYFRNRAPLDDSGMPKDRFSAEMPDATLATLKIQPSEPRDSAVYFCASGLEGGSYGYTFGSGTRLTVV.

V usage is TRBV6-5 and J usage is TRBJ2-5, with 9 bases identical to TRBD2. Looked up from germline, CDR1 is MNHEY and CDR2 is SVGAGI. V was pared by 5 bases and J by 3 bases, with 1 base of the junction left unmatched. CDR3 length equals 13 residues. The CDR3 reads CASSPSGEETQYF. The CDR3 DNA sequence: TGTGCCAGCAGTCCTAGCGGGGAAGAGACCCAGTACTTC.

This chain uses TRBV30 with TRBJ1-1, with a weak D call TRBD1 (5 bases). V lost 0 bases, J lost 6 bases, and 14 bases lay in between. CDR1 and CDR2 from the germline V gene are GTSNPN and SVGIG (reference sequence). The CDR3 totals 14 residues. The CDR3 sequence is CAWSVYRLQPEAFF. CDR3 nucleotides: TGTGCCTGGAGTGTATACAGGCTCCAACCTGAAGCTTTCTTT.

V is TRBV7-9 and J is TRBJ2-2; 10 bases map to TRBD2. The CDR3 runs to 15 residues. Germline lookup yields CDR1 SEHNR and CDR2 FQNEAQ (reference sequence). V shed 5 bases and J 7 bases; nucleotides not matched to a gene: 7. The CDR3 loop is CASSISGGPVGELFF. CDR3 bases: TGTGCCAGCAGCATTAGCGGGGGGCCGGTCGGGGAGCTGTTTTTT.

This chain links TRBV2 with TRBJ2-3, with D perhaps TRBD2 (6 bases). Germline values: CDR1 SNHLY, CDR2 FYNNEI. The CDR3 is 13 residues long. V was clipped by 7 bases and J by 4 bases, with 12 bases between them. The CDR3 region is CASNLASPDTQYF. The CDR3 DNA follows: TGTGCCAGCAATCTAGCGAGCCCAGATACGCAGTATTTT.